This note documents a single TCR beta chain sequence. Its antigen is currently unknown. From germline, CDR1 is SGHRS and CDR2 YFSETQ. The CDR3 sequence is 16 residues long. V was clipped by 0 bases and J by 0 bases, with 10 bases between them. Researchers ran the PCR with 60 Vbeta and 13 Jbeta primers. TCRdb keeps only in-frame clones here, not all; method: immunoSEQ multiplex PCR. The table for this sample gives over 65,000 clones. This sample was included in a study of cytomegalovirus exposure and HLA in healthy donors. Study-wide results and caveats: In a later analysis, several top co-occurrence clusters appeared linked to parvovirus B19, influenza, CMV and Epstein-Barr virus.

The chain joins TRBV5-1 to TRBJ2-1, with D possibly being TRBD1 (6 bases). The clonotype comes from a woman in her twenties or thirties in good health and CMV-seronegative. Sequenced sample: PBMCs. CDR3 sequence: CASSLGGPSSYNEQFF. The CDR3 region has the DNA TGCGCCAGCAGCTTGGGGGGGCCTAGCTCCTACAATGAGCAGTTCTTC.